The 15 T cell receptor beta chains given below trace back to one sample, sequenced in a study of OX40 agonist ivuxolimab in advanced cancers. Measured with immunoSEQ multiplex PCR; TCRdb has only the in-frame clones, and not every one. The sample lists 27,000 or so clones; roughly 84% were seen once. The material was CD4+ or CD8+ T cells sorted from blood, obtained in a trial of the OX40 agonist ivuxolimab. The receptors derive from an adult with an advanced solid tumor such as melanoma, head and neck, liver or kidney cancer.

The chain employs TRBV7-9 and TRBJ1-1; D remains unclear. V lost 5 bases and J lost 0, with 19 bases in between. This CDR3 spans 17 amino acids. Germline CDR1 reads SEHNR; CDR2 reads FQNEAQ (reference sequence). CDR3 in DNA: TGTGCCAGCAGCCCCCGATGGGGAAAGGCTTTGAACACTGAAGCTTTCTTT. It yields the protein CASSPRWGKALNTEAFF.

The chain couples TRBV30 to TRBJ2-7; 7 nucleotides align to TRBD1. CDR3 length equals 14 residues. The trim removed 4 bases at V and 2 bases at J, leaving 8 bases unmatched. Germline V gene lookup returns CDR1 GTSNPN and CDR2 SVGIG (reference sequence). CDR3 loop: CAWIPRTGPYEQYF. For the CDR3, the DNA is TGTGCCTGGATCCCGCGGACAGGCCCCTACGAGCAGTACTTC.

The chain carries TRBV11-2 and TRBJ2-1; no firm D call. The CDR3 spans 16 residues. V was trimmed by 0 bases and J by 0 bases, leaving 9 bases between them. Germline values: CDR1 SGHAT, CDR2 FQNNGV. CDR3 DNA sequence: TGTGCCAGCAGCTTAGATCCATCGCTCTCCTACAATGAGCAGTTCTTC. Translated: CASSLDPSLSYNEQFF.

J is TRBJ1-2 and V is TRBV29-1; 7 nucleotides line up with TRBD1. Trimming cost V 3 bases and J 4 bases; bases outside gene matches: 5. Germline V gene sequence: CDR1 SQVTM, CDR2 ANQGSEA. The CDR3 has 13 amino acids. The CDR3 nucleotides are TGCAGCGTTGACCTCAGGGGGGTCTATGGCTACACCTTC. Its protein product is CSVDLRGVYGYTF.

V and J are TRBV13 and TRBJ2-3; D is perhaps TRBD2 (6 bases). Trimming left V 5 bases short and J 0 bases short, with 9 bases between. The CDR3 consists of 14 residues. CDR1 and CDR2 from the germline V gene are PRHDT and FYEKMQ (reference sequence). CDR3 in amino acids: CASSPSGSTDTQYF. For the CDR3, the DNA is TGTGCCAGCAGCCCCAGCGGGAGCACAGATACGCAGTATTTT.

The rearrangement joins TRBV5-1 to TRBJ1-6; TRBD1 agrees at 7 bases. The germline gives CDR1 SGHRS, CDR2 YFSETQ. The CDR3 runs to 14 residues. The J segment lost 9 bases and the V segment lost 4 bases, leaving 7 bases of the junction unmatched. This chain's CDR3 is CASSAQGVGSPLHF. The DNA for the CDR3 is TGCGCCAGCAGCGCCCAGGGGGTGGGTTCACCCCTCCACTTT. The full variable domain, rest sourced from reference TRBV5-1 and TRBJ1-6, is KAGVTQTPRYLIKTRGQQVTLSCSPISGHRSVSWYQQTPGQGLQFLFEYFSETQRNKGNFPGRFSGRQFSNSRSEMNVSTLELGDSALYLCASSAQGVGSPLHFGNGTRLTVT.

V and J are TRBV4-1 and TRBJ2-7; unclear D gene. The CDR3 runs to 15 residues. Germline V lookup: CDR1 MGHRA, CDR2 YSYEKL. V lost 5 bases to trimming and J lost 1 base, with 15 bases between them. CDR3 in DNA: TGCGCCAGCAGCTCACACGCGACGCCATCCTACGAGCAGTACTTC. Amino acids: CASSSHATPSYEQYF.

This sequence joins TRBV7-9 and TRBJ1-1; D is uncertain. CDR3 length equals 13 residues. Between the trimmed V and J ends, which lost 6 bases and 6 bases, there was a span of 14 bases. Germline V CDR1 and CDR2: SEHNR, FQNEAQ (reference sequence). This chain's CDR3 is CASRDDTRAEAFF. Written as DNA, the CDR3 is TGTGCCAGCAGGGACGATACTAGGGCTGAAGCTTTCTTT.

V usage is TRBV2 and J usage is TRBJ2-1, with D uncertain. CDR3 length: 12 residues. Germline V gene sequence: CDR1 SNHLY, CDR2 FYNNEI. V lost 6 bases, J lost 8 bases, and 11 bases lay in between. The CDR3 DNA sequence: TGTGCCAGCAGGGGCCCTGCGGATGAGCAGTTCTTC. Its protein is CASRGPADEQFF.

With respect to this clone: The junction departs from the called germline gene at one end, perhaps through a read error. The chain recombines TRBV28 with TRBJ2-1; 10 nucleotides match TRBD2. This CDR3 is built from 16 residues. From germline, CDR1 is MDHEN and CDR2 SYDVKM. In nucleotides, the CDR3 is TGTGTCAGCCCCCCAAGGGCTAGCGGGAGTTGGAGGGAGCAGTTCTTC. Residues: CVSPPRASGSWREQFF.

CDR3 loop: CACHGGELFF. In nucleotides, the CDR3 is TGTGCCTGCCATGGCGGGGAGCTGTTTTTT. V is TRBV30 and J is TRBJ2-2; D not resolved. CDR3 length: 10 amino acids. Germline V CDR1 and CDR2: GTSNPN, SVGIG (reference sequence). V was shortened by 6 bases and J by 7 bases, with 6 bases between the two germline ends.

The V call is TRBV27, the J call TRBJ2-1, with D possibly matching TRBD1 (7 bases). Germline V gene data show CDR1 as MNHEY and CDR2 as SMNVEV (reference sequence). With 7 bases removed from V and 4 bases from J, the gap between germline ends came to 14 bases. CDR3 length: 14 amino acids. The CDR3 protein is CASTPGGKYNEQFF. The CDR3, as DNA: TGTGCCAGCACTCCAGGGGGGAAATACAATGAGCAGTTCTTC.

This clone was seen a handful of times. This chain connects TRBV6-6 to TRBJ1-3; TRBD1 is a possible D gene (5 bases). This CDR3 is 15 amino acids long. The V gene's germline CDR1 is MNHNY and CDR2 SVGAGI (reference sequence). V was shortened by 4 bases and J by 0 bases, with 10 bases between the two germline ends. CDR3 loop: CASSWDGHSGNTIYF. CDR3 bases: TGTGCCAGCAGTTGGGACGGACACTCTGGAAACACCATATATTTT.

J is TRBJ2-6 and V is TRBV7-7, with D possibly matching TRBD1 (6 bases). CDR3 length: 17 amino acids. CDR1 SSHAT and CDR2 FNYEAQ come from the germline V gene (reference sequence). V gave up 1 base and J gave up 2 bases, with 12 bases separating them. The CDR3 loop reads CASSLGTEPAGANVLTF. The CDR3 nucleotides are TGTGCCAGCAGCTTAGGGACAGAACCCGCTGGGGCCAACGTCCTGACTTTC.

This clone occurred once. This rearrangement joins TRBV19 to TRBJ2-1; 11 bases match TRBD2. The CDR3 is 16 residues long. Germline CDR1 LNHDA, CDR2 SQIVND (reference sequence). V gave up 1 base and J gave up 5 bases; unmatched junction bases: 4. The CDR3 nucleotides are TGTGCCAGTAGTATAGGAGTACTAGCGGGGGACAATGAGCAGTTCTTC. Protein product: CASSIGVLAGDNEQFF. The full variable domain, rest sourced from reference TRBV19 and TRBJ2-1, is DGGITQSPKYLFRKEGQNVTLSCEQNLNHDAMYWYRQDPGQGLRLIYYSQIVNDFQKGDIAEGYSVSREKKESFPLTVTSAQKNPTAFYLCASSIGVLAGDNEQFFGPGTRLTVL.